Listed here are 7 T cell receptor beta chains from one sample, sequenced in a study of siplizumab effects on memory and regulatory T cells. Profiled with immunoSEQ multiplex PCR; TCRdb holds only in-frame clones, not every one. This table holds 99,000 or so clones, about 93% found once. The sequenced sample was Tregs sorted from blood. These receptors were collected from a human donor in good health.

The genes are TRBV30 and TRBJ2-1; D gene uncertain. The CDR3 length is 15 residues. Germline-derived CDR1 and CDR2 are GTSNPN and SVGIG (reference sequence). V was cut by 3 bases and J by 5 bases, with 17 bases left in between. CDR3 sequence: CAWSPRLRSNNEQFF. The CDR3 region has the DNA TGTGCCTGGAGCCCAAGGCTGAGATCGAACAATGAGCAGTTCTTC. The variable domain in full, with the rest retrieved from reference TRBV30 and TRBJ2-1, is SQTIHQWPATLVQPVGSPLSLECTVEGTSNPNLYWYRQAAGRGLQLLFYSVGIGQISSEVPQNLSASRPQDRQFILSSKKLLLSDSGFYLCAWSPRLRSNNEQFFGPGTRLTVL.

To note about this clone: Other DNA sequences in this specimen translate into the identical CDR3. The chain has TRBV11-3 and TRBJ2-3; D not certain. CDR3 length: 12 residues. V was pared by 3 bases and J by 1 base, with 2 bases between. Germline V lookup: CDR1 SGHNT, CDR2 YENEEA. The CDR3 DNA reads TGTGCCAGCAGCTTGGGCACAGATACGCAGTATTTT. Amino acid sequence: CASSLGTDTQYF.

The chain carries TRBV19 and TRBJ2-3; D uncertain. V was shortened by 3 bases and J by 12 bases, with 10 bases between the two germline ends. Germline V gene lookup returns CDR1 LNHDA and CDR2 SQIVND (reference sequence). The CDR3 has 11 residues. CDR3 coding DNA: TGTGCCAGTAGTATGGGCTGGGAACAGTATTTT. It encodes CASSMGWEQYF.

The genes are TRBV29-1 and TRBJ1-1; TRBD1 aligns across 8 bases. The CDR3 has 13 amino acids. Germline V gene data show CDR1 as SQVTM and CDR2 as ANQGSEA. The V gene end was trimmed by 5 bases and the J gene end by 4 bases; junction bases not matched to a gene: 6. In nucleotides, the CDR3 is TGCAGCGTTTCACGGGACAGGCTCACTGAAGCTTTCTTT. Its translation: CSVSRDRLTEAFF.

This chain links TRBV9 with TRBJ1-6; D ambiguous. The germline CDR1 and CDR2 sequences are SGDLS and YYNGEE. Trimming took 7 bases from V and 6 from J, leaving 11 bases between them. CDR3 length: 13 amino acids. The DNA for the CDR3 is TGTGCCAGCGGGCTGGTTGGTAATTCACCCCTCCACTTT. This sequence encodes CASGLVGNSPLHF.

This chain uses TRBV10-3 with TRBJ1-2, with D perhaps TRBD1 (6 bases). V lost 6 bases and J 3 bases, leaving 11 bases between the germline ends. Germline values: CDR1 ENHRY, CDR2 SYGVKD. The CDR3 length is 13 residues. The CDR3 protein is CAIRAGADYGYTF. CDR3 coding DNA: TGTGCCATCAGAGCAGGGGCCGACTATGGCTACACCTTC.

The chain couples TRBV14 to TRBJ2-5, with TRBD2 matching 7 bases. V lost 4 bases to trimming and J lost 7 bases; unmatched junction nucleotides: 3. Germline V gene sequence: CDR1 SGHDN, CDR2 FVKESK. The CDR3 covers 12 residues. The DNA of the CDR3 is TGTGCCAGCAGCCCCGGCGGGGGGACCCAGTACTTC. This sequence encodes CASSPGGGTQYF.